Each of the 25 T cell receptor beta chains below was sequenced from the same sample in a study of shared clonotypes between healthy human individuals. Using immunoSEQ multiplex PCR, the repertoire was profiled, and TCRdb retains in-frame clones only, with some absent. The data show some 2,000,000 clones, with over 85% seen just once and 0.13% held by the top ten. Sequenced material: naive CD4+ T cells sorted from blood. Noted subset: CD45RA+ positively selected. The source is a man between 18 and 35 years old in good health.

V gene TRBV19 combines with J gene TRBJ1-3, with a possible D match to TRBD1 (5 bases). From germline, CDR1 is LNHDA and CDR2 SQIVND (reference sequence). This CDR3 region has 12 residues. Trimming cost V 8 bases and J 3 bases, with 8 bases left between them. The CDR3 DNA reads as TGTGCCAGTGGGGACGGTGGAAACACCATATATTTT. Protein product: CASGDGGNTIYF. Combining the CDR3 with reference TRBV19 and TRBJ1-3 gives the whole variable domain DGGITQSPKYLFRKEGQNVTLSCEQNLNHDAMYWYRQDPGQGLRLIYYSQIVNDFQKGDIAEGYSVSREKKESFPLTVTSAQKNPTAFYLCASGDGGNTIYFGEGSWLTVV.

This chain connects TRBV6-1 to TRBJ2-2; D remains ambiguous. Deletions cut 7 bases from V and 4 bases from J, with 13 bases between. Germline CDR1 and CDR2: MNHNS and SASEGT. This CDR3 is built from 14 residues. CDR3 in DNA: TGTGCCAGCAAGGCACTCAGTGTCACCGGGGAGCTGTTTTTT. Translated: CASKALSVTGELFF.

Comments on this clone: Other DNA sequences in this specimen translate into the identical CDR3. V is TRBV6-5 and J is TRBJ1-1; D may be TRBD1 (5 bases). This CDR3 has 12 amino acids. Germline V gives CDR1 MNHEY, CDR2 SVGAGI. The V gene lost 6 bases and the J gene lost 3 bases, with 8 bases spanning the gap. This chain's CDR3 is CASSQGDTEAFF. CDR3 bases: TGTGCCAGCAGCCAAGGGGACACTGAAGCTTTCTTT.

This chain joins TRBV5-1 and TRBJ2-1, with D tentatively TRBD1 (5 bases). Germline V lookup: CDR1 SGHRS, CDR2 YFSETQ. This CDR3 comprises 15 residues. V was cut by 1 base and J by 6 bases, with 14 bases left in between. The CDR3 reads CASSLMAGHVNEQFF. The CDR3 DNA reads TGCGCCAGCAGCTTGATGGCAGGACACGTCAATGAGCAGTTCTTC.

The chain uses TRBV7-9 and TRBJ2-7, with 9 bases matching TRBD1. Germline V lookup: CDR1 SEHNR, CDR2 FQNEAQ (reference sequence). V trimming: 5 bases; J trimming: 5 bases; junction bases outside the gene matches: 10. This CDR3 is 15 amino acids long. The CDR3 nucleotides are TGTGCCAGCAGCCGTCTCCGGGACAGGGCCCACGAGCAGTACTTC. This translates into CASSRLRDRAHEQYF.

About this clone: The same CDR3 arises from other DNA sequences in this sample as well. The V and J genes are TRBV6-5 and TRBJ1-4; perhaps TRBD1 as D (5 bases). The ends were cut back, 0 bases at V and 3 bases at J, with 5 bases in the middle. CDR1 and CDR2 (germline): MNHEY, SVGAGI. The CDR3 contains 14 residues. CDR3 DNA: TGTGCCAGCAGTTACTCGGGGCCTAATGAAAAACTGTTTTTT. Translation gives CASSYSGPNEKLFF.

The V call is TRBV7-9, the J call TRBJ1-4, with D maybe TRBD1 (5 bases). V shed 4 bases and J shed 7 bases, with 16 bases lying between them. The CDR3 runs 15 residues. Germline V gene sequence: CDR1 SEHNR, CDR2 FQNEAQ (reference sequence). The CDR3 region is CASSSSQGVSEKLFF. The CDR3 nucleotides read TGTGCCAGCAGCTCTAGTCAGGGTGTGAGTGAAAAACTGTTTTTT.

The chain uses TRBV6-5 and TRBJ2-7; 8 nucleotides match TRBD1. V trimming: 6 bases; J trimming: 12 bases; junction bases outside the gene matches: 10. There are 12 residues in the CDR3. The germline V gene has CDR1 MNHEY and CDR2 SVGAGI. The CDR3 region is CASSRRTGSLYF. Here the CDR3 DNA reads TGTGCCAGCAGCCGTCGGACAGGGAGTCTGTACTTC.

The J gene is TRBJ1-6, the V gene TRBV19, with a possible D match to TRBD1 (6 bases). The CDR3 is made up of 15 amino acids. CDR1 and CDR2 from the germline V gene are LNHDA and SQIVND (reference sequence). V was trimmed by 8 bases and J by 3 bases, leaving 14 bases between them. CDR3 in amino acids: CASGTGISYNSPLHF. In DNA form, the CDR3 reads TGTGCCAGTGGAACAGGGATTAGCTATAATTCACCCCTCCACTTT.

The rearrangement uses TRBV7-2 and TRBJ1-1, with 7 bases identical to TRBD1. J was trimmed by 4 bases and V by 3 bases; bases with no gene match: 8. The CDR3 contains 15 residues. Per germline, CDR1 SGHTA and CDR2 FQGNSA. CDR3 nucleotides: TGTGCCAGCAGCTTTTACAGGGGCTATTCCACTGAAGCTTTCTTT. Translation: CASSFYRGYSTEAFF. Based on the CDR3 plus reference TRBV7-2 and TRBJ1-1, the full variable domain is GAGVSQSPSNKVTEKGKDVELRCDPISGHTALYWYRQSLGQGLEFLIYFQGNSAPDKSGLPSDRFSAERTGGSVSTLTIQRTQQEDSAVYLCASSFYRGYSTEAFFGQGTRLTVV.

This chain uses TRBV10-3 with TRBJ2-1, with D possibly matching TRBD2 (6 bases). Looked up from germline, CDR1 is ENHRY and CDR2 is SYGVKD. Trimming removed 8 bases from V and 5 bases from J, with 13 bases in between. CDR3 length: 13 amino acids. The CDR3 nucleotides are TGTGCCATCTCGGGAGCTGAAAACAATGAGCAGTTCTTC. It translates to CAISGAENNEQFF.

The V gene is TRBV5-3, the J gene TRBJ1-1, with 7 bases that match TRBD1. TRBV5-3 qualifies as an ORF whose function is uncertain. The CDR3 is made up of 12 amino acids. Unmatched junction bases numbered 4, after V lost 8 bases and J lost 3 bases. The CDR3 spells CASSGQDTEAFF. The CDR3 nucleotides are TGTGCCAGCAGTGGACAGGACACTGAAGCTTTCTTT.

This clone was detected once. The V and J genes are TRBV5-4 and TRBJ2-7; D unclear. The germline V gene encodes CDR1 SGHNT and CDR2 YYREEE (reference sequence). This CDR3 has 13 amino acids. V was clipped by 3 bases and J by 0 bases, with 7 bases between them. In DNA, the CDR3 is TGTGCCAGCAGCTCCAAATCCTCCTACGAGCAGTACTTC. It yields the protein CASSSKSSYEQYF.

The chain employs TRBV5-1 and TRBJ2-7; D is tentatively TRBD1 or TRBD2 (5 bases each). This CDR3 contains 15 residues. Germline V gives CDR1 SGHRS, CDR2 YFSETQ. V lost 0 bases, J lost 7 bases, and 17 bases lay in between. CDR3 amino acids: CASSLAGPASGEQYF. The CDR3, as DNA: TGCGCCAGCAGCTTGGCGGGACCCGCCTCGGGTGAGCAGTACTTC.

The chain carries TRBV6-5 and TRBJ1-1; D perhaps matches TRBD1 (6 bases). This CDR3 contains 14 residues. The germline V gene encodes CDR1 MNHEY and CDR2 SVGAGI. The V end lost 6 bases, the J end lost 3 bases, and 14 bases lay between the germline ends. The CDR3 region is CASSRTTGYTEAFF. In nucleotides, the CDR3 is TGTGCCAGCAGCCGCACGACAGGCTACACTGAAGCTTTCTTT.

The table lists this clone with many counts. This chain joins TRBV30 and TRBJ1-2; 7 bases are a match to TRBD1. Germline CDR1 and CDR2: GTSNPN and SVGIG (reference sequence). The CDR3 consists of 14 residues. V shed 1 base, J shed 4 bases, and the junction held 6 bases outside the gene matches. The CDR3 is CAWSGQGLGYGYTF. For the CDR3, the DNA is TGTGCCTGGAGTGGACAGGGATTGGGCTATGGCTACACCTTC.

As for this clone: Germline is not matched at one junction end, which may reflect a read error. The chain uses TRBV7-7 and TRBJ2-5, with D unresolved. From germline, CDR1 is SSHAT and CDR2 FNYEAQ (reference sequence). The CDR3 is made up of 13 amino acids. CDR3 residues: CASSLGAAQTQYF. The CDR3 nucleotides are TGTGCTAGCAGCCTCGGAGCCGCCCAGACCCAGTACTTC. The variable domain in full, with the rest retrieved from reference TRBV7-7 and TRBJ2-5, is GAGVSQSPRYKVTKRGQDVTLRCDPISSHATLYWYQQALGQGPEFLTYFNYEAQPDKSGLPSDRFSAERPEGSISTLTIQRTEQRDSAMYRCASSLGAAQTQYFGPGTRLLVL.

In DNA form, the CDR3 reads TGTGCCGTAATGGCAGGGGGACTAGCGGGGGCCTACGAGCAGTACTTC. It specifies CAVMAGGLAGAYEQYF. J is TRBJ2-7 and V is TRBV28; 14 positions agree with TRBD2. The CDR3 runs 16 residues. Germline CDR1 and CDR2: MDHEN and SYDVKM. V shed 11 bases and J 2 bases; nucleotides not matched to a gene: 11.

Here the CDR3 reads CASSPDRAGELFF. For the CDR3, the DNA is TGTGCCAGCAGCCCCGACAGGGCCGGGGAGCTGTTTTTT. V gene TRBV7-2 combines with J gene TRBJ2-2; 7 bases are a match to TRBD1. Trimming cost V 5 bases and J 6 bases; bases outside gene matches: 3. The CDR3 runs to 13 residues. Germline V gene sequence: CDR1 SGHTA, CDR2 FQGNSA.

In this sample, this clone turned up once. The chain links TRBV18 to TRBJ2-7; perhaps TRBD1 as D (6 bases). The CDR3 extends over 13 amino acids. V dropped 5 bases and J dropped 3 bases, with 11 bases sitting between them. CDR1 is KGHSH, CDR2 LQKENI, per germline. The CDR3: CASSEGVDYEQYF. The CDR3 DNA reads as TGTGCCAGCTCAGAGGGGGTGGACTACGAGCAGTACTTC.

This chain links TRBV10-3 with TRBJ2-3; 9 bases map to TRBD2. V shed 6 bases and J 5 bases; nucleotides not matched to a gene: 9. The CDR3 has 15 residues. Germline-derived CDR1 and CDR2 are ENHRY and SYGVKD. CDR3 in DNA: TGTGCCATCAGGGCCGGGACTAGCTCGCAAGATACGCAGTATTTT. This translates into CAIRAGTSSQDTQYF.

V is TRBV5-6 and J is TRBJ2-2, with 10 bases identical to TRBD1. Germline CDR1 SGHDT, CDR2 YYEEEE. There are 15 residues in the CDR3. V shed 4 bases, J shed 4 bases, and the junction held 4 bases outside the gene matches. The CDR3 loop reads CASSPRTGGTGELFF. CDR3 in DNA: TGTGCCAGCAGCCCCCGGACAGGGGGCACCGGGGAGCTGTTTTTT.

This CDR3 is CASSLEGRMSSGNTIYF. The DNA for the CDR3 is TGCGCCAGCAGCTTGGAAGGGCGGATGAGCTCTGGAAACACCATATATTTT. This chain uses TRBV5-1 with TRBJ1-3; D is uncertain. Trimming left V 0 bases short and J 0 bases short, with 13 bases between. CDR3 size: 17 residues. Germline-derived CDR1 and CDR2 are SGHRS and YFSETQ.

CDR3 in DNA: TGTGCCAGCAGCCCTCAGTGGAGGGGAAATGAAAAACTGTTTTTT. Encoded protein: CASSPQWRGNEKLFF. The V call is TRBV28, the J call TRBJ1-4; maybe TRBD1 (5 bases). The CDR3 covers 15 residues. The germline CDR1 and CDR2 sequences are MDHEN and SYDVKM. V lost 6 bases, J lost 5 bases, and 16 bases lay in between.

V is TRBV6-6 and J is TRBJ1-4; D remains ambiguous. Looked up from germline, CDR1 is MNHNY and CDR2 is SVGAGI (reference sequence). V shed 7 bases and J shed 8 bases, with 8 bases lying between them. This CDR3 spans 11 amino acids. The CDR3: CASTWEEKLFF. CDR3 sequence (DNA): TGTGCCAGCACCTGGGAAGAAAAACTGTTTTTT.